This entry describes one T cell receptor (beta chain). No antigen is known for it. The record originates from a study of T cell clusters in autoimmune cytopenias. TRB amplification used approximately 250 ng of peripheral blood genomic DNA. Study conclusions and caveats: A dominant lymphoma-associated repertoire apparently masked the cluster-lack signature in secondary cytopenia versus chronic lymphocytic leukemia. TRB repertoire shifts in secondary cytopenia and chronic lymphocytic leukemia mostly reflected lymphoma, not autoimmunity. Active autoimmune hepatitis patients had about 3.3-fold fewer exclusive TRB clusters than healthy donors.

One tube held mixed TRB-A and TRB-B primer pools for touch-down PCR. TCRdb reprocessed the multiplex PCR reads and stores each CDR3 protein as one record, lacking DNA. This sample's table has about 3,100 distinct CDR3 sequences. Sequenced: peripheral blood. This sequence was found in a human donor with an autoimmune cytopenia or autoimmune hepatitis (not recorded which).

CDR3 loop: CASSSPQVLAKNIQYF. This rearrangement joins TRBV7-2 to TRBJ2-4; TCRdb returns TRBD1, unconfirmable since there is no DNA. Per the germline V gene, CDR1 is SGHTA and CDR2 is FQGNSA. The CDR3 has 16 amino acids.